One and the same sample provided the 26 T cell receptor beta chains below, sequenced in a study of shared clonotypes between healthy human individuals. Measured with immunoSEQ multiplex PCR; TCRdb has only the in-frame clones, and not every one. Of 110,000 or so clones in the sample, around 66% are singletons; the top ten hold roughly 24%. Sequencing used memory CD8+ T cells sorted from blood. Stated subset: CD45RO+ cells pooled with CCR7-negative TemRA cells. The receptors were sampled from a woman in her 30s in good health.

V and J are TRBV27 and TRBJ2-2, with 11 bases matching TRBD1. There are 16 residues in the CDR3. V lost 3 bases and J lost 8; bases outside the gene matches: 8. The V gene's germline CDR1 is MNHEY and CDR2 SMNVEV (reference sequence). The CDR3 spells CASSFPGQGERGELFF. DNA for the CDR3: TGTGCCAGCAGTTTTCCGGGACAGGGGGAGAGAGGGGAGCTGTTTTTT.

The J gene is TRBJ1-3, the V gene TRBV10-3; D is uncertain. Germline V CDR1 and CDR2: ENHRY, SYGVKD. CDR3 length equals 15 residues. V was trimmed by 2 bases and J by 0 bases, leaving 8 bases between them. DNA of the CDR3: TGTGCCATCAGTGAGCACAGAAGCTCTGGAAACACCATATATTTT. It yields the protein CAISEHRSSGNTIYF.

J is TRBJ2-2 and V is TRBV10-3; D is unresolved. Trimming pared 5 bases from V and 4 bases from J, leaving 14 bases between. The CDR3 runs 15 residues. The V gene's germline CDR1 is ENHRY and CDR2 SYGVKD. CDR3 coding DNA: TGTGCCATCAGTCCATTTTTTAGGATCACCGGGGAGCTGTTTTTT. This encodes CAISPFFRITGELFF.

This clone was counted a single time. CDR3 nucleotides: TGTGCCAGCAGCTTTACCGGGGAGCTGTTTTTT. Encoded protein: CASSFTGELFF. The chain is built from TRBV11-2 and TRBJ2-2; D not resolved. V dropped 3 bases and J dropped 5 bases, with 1 base sitting between them. Per the germline V gene, CDR1 is SGHAT and CDR2 is FQNNGV. The CDR3 covers 11 residues. Variable domain in full (rest from reference TRBV11-2 and TRBJ2-2): EAGVAQSPRYKIIEKRQSVAFWCNPISGHATLYWYQQILGQGPKLLIQFQNNGVVDDSQLPKDRFSAERLKGVDSTLKIQPAKLEDSAVYLCASSFTGELFFGEGSRLTVL.

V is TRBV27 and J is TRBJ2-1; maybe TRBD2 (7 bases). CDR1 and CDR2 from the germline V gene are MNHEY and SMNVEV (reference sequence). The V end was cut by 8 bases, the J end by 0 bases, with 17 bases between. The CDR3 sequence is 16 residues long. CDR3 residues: CASGKSGTSSYNEQFF. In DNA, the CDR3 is TGTGCCAGCGGGAAGAGCGGGACAAGCTCCTACAATGAGCAGTTCTTC.

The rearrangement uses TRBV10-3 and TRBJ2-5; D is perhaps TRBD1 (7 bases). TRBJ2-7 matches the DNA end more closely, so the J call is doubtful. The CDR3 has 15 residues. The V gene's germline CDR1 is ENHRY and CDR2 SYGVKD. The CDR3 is CAIGGGPGGSYEQYF. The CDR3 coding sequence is TGTGCCATCGGAGGGGGCCCCGGAGGCTCCTACGAGCAGTACTTC.

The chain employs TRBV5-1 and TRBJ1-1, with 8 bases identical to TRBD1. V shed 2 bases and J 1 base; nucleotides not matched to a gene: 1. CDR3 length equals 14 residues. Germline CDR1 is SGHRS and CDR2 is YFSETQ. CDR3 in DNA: TGCGCCAGCAGCTTCCAGGGGGCGAACACTGAAGCTTTCTTT. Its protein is CASSFQGANTEAFF.

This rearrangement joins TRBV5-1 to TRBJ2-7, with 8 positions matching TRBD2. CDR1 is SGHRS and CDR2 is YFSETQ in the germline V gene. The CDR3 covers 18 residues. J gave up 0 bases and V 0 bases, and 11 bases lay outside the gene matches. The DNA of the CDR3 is TGCGCCAGCAGCTTGGTCGTCGCAGGCGGGAGGAACTCCTACGAGCAGTACTTC. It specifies CASSLVVAGGRNSYEQYF.

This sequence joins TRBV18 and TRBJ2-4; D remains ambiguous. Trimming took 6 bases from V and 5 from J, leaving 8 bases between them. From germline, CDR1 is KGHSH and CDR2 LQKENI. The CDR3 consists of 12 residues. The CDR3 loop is CASSPTQNIQYF. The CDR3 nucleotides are TGTGCCAGCTCCCCTACCCAAAACATTCAGTACTTC.

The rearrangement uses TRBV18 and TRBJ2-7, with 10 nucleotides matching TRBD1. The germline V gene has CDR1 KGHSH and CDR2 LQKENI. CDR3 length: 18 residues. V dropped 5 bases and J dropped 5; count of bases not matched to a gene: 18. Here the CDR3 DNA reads TGTGCCAGCTCAGACAGGGGGCAAGCTGGGCAGGGAATTCACGAGCAGTACTTC. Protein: CASSDRGQAGQGIHEQYF.

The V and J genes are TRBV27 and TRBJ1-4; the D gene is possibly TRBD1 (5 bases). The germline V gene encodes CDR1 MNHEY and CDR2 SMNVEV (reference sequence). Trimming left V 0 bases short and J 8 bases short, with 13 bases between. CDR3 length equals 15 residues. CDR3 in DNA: TGTGCCAGCAGTTTATCAGGCAGGGTAGAAGAAAAACTGTTTTTT. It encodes CASSLSGRVEEKLFF.

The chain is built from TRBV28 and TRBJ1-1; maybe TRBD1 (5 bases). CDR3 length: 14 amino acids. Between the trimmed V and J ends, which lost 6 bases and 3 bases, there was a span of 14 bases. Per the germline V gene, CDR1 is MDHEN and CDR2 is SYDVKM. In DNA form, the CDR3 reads TGTGCCAGCAGCCCCCGGGGGGGGGACACTGAAGCTTTCTTT. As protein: CASSPRGGDTEAFF.

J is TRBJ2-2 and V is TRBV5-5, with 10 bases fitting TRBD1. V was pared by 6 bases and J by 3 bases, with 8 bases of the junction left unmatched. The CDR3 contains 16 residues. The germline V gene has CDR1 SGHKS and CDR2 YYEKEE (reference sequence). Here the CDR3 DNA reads TGTGCCAGCAACAGAAGGGGACAGGGGCACACCGGGGAGCTGTTTTTT. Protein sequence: CASNRRGQGHTGELFF.

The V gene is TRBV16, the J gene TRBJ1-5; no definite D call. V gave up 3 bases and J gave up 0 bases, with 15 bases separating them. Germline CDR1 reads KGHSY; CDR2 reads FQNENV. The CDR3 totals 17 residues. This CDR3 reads CASSQFRSPYSNQPQHF. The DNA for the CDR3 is TGTGCCAGCAGCCAGTTCAGGAGCCCTTATAGCAATCAGCCCCAGCATTTT.

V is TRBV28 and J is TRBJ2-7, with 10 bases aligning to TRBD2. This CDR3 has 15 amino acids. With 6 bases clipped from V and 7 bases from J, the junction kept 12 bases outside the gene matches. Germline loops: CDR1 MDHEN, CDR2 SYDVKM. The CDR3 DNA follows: TGTGCCAGCAGCCAAGATCACGGGACTAGCGATGAGCAGTACTTC. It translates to CASSQDHGTSDEQYF.

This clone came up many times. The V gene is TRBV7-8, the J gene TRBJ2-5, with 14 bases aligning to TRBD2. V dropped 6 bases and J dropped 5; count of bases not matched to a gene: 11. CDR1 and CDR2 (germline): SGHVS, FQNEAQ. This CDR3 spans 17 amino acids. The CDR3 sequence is CASRGTSGSGSGETQYF. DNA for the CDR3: TGTGCCAGCAGGGGGACTAGCGGGAGTGGTTCTGGCGAGACCCAGTACTTC.

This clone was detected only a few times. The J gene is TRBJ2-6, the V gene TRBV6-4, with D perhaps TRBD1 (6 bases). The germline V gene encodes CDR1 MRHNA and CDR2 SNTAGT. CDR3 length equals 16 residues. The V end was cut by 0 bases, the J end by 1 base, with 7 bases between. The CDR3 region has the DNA TGTGCCAGCAGTGACTCTCAGGGGTCTGGGGCCAACGTCCTGACTTTC. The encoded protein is CASSDSQGSGANVLTF.

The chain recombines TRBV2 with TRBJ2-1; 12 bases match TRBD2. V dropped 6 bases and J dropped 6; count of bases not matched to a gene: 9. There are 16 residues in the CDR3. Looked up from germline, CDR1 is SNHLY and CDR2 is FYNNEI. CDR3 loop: CASRDPVLAGGNEQFF. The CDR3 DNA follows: TGTGCCAGCAGGGACCCGGTACTAGCGGGAGGCAATGAGCAGTTCTTC.

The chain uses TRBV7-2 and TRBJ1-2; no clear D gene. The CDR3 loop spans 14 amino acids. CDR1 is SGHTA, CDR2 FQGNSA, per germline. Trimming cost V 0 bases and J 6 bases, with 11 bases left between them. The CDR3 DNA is TGTGCCAGCAGCTTAGCGACCTACGGGAATGGCTACACCTTC. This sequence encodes CASSLATYGNGYTF. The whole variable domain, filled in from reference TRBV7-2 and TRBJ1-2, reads GAGVSQSPSNKVTEKGKDVELRCDPISGHTALYWYRQSLGQGLEFLIYFQGNSAPDKSGLPSDRFSAERTGGSVSTLTIQRTQQEDSAVYLCASSLATYGNGYTFGSGTRLTVV.

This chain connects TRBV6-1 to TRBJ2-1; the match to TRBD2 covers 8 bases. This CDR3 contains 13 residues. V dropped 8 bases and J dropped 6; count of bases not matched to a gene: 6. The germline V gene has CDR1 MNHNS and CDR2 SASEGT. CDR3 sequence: CASASGSINEQFF. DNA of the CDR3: TGTGCCAGCGCCAGCGGGAGTATCAATGAGCAGTTCTTC.

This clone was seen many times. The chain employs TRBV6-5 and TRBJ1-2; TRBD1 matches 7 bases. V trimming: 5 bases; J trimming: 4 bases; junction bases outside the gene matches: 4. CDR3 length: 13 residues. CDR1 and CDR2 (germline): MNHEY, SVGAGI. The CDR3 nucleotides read TGTGCCAGCAGTGCAGGGGGTATCTATGGCTACACCTTC. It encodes CASSAGGIYGYTF.

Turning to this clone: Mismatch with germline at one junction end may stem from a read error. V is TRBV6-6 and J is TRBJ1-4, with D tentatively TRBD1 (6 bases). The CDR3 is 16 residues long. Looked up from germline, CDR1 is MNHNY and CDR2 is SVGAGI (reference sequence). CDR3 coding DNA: TGTGCCAGCAGATACTACAGGGTTTCGACTAATGAAAAACTGTTTTTT. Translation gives CASRYYRVSTNEKLFF.

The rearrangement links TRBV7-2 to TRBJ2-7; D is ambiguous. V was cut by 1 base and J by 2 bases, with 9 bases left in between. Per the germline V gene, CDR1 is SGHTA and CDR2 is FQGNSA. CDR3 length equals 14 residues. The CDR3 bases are TGTGCCAGCAGCTTAGACGCGGTGGCCTACGAGCAGTACTTC. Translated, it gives CASSLDAVAYEQYF.

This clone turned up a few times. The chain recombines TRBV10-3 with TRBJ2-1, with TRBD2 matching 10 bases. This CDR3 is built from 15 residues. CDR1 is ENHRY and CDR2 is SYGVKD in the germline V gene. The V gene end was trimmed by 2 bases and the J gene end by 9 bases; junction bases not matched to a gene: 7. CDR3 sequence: CAISEGTSDTSEQFF. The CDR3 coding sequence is TGTGCCATCAGTGAGGGGACTAGCGATACTTCTGAGCAGTTCTTC.

As DNA, the CDR3 is TGTGCCACCTCTTCTCGTCGGACTATCGACACAGATACGCAGTATTTT. Its protein is CATSSRRTIDTDTQYF. The rearrangement links TRBV15 to TRBJ2-3; D may be TRBD2 (6 bases). Germline V gene data show CDR1 as LNHNV and CDR2 as YYDKDF (reference sequence). The CDR3 consists of 16 residues. The V end was cut by 8 bases, the J end by 2 bases, with 20 bases between.

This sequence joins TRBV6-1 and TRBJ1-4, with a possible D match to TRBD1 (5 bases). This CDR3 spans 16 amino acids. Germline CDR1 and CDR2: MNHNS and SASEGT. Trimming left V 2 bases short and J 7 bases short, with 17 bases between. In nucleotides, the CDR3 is TGTGCCAGCAGTGAAAGATCCGGGACTGGGTTTGAAAAACTGTTTTTT. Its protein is CASSERSGTGFEKLFF.